These 31 T cell receptor beta chains were all obtained from the same sample, sequenced in a study of blood T cell repertoires in COVID-19. Profiled with immunoSEQ multiplex PCR; TCRdb holds only in-frame clones, not every one. The table records some 320,000 clones, 87% of them present only once. The sequencing input was PBMCs or T cells enriched from blood (not recorded which). The receptors were sampled from a woman aged 30 to 39 who had recovered from COVID-19.

The chain recombines TRBV11-2 with TRBJ2-7; D is undetermined. The CDR3 extends over 11 amino acids. Germline V CDR1 and CDR2: SGHAT, FQNNGV. The V end was cut by 5 bases, the J end by 2 bases, with 4 bases between. Here the CDR3 DNA reads TGTGCCAGCAGCGCGGCCTACGAGCAGTACTTC. Protein product: CASSAAYEQYF.

The chain recombines TRBV6-5 with TRBJ1-4; no clear D. CDR1 MNHEY and CDR2 SVGAGI come from the germline V gene. This CDR3 is built from 12 residues. The ends were cut back, 6 bases at V and 14 bases at J, with 16 bases in the middle. CDR3 sequence: CASRGREVNLFF. The CDR3 DNA reads as TGTGCCAGCAGAGGGAGGGAGGTAAACCTGTTTTTT.

This chain links TRBV10-3 with TRBJ2-7; D is perhaps TRBD1 (5 bases). V lost 2 bases, J lost 2 bases, and 19 bases lay in between. CDR1 is ENHRY, CDR2 SYGVKD, per germline. CDR3 length: 17 amino acids. This chain's CDR3 is CAISEPLPTVGPYEQYF. As DNA, the CDR3 is TGTGCCATCAGTGAGCCGTTACCGACAGTAGGGCCCTACGAGCAGTACTTC.

The J gene is TRBJ2-2, the V gene TRBV7-3; D call uncertain. Per germline, CDR1 SGHTA and CDR2 FQGTGA. Trimming took 6 bases from V and 4 from J, leaving 6 bases between them. CDR3 size: 12 residues. The chain's CDR3 is CASSFLTGELFF. CDR3 in DNA: TGTGCCAGCAGTTTTCTCACCGGGGAGCTGTTTTTT.

The chain recombines TRBV7-3 with TRBJ2-1; TRBD2 matches at 7 bases. The CDR3 sequence is 14 residues long. The trim removed 4 bases at V and 5 bases at J, leaving 5 bases unmatched. CDR1 SGHTA and CDR2 FQGTGA come from the germline V gene. This CDR3 reads CASSSPLANNEQFF. Written as DNA, the CDR3 is TGTGCCAGCAGCTCCCCACTAGCGAACAATGAGCAGTTCTTC. Full variable domain (rest looked up from reference TRBV7-3 and TRBJ2-1): GAGVSQTPSNKVTEKGKYVELRCDPISGHTALYWYRQSLGQGPEFLIYFQGTGAADDSGLPNDRFFAVRPEGSVSTLKIQRTERGDSAVYLCASSSPLANNEQFFGPGTRLTVL.

This clone was picked up one time. The chain couples TRBV7-8 to TRBJ1-1; D is unresolved. In germline, CDR1 is SGHVS, CDR2 FQNEAQ. This CDR3 comprises 14 residues. V was clipped by 5 bases and J by 3 bases, with 13 bases between them. The CDR3 bases are TGTGCCAGCAGCAACCGCCCACGGGACACTGAAGCTTTCTTT. Translated: CASSNRPRDTEAFF.

The V and J genes are TRBV7-2 and TRBJ2-7; 12 positions agree with TRBD2. CDR1 is SGHTA and CDR2 is FQGNSA in the germline V gene. The CDR3 loop spans 16 amino acids. V shed 2 bases and J 5 bases; nucleotides not matched to a gene: 7. DNA for the CDR3: TGTGCCAGCAGCTTAAGGCTAGCGGGGGGGCCTAACGAGCAGTACTTC. This gives the protein CASSLRLAGGPNEQYF.

This clone was counted a single time. The V call is TRBV5-1, the J call TRBJ2-1; the D gene is possibly TRBD1 (6 bases). The germline CDR1 and CDR2 sequences are SGHRS and YFSETQ. The CDR3 is 15 residues long. Trimming pared 4 bases from V and 2 bases from J, leaving 13 bases between. CDR3 loop: CASSQDSLAYNEQFF. Here the CDR3 DNA reads TGCGCCAGCAGCCAGGACAGTTTGGCCTACAATGAGCAGTTCTTC.

The chain employs TRBV27 and TRBJ1-2; D is unclear. V was shortened by 4 bases and J by 4 bases, with 10 bases between the two germline ends. Germline CDR1 reads MNHEY; CDR2 reads SMNVEV (reference sequence). The length of the CDR3 is 13 residues. In DNA form, the CDR3 reads TGTGCCAGCAGTTATGGGCCCCTCTATGGCTACACCTTC. Amino acids: CASSYGPLYGYTF.

The gene calls are TRBV30 and TRBJ2-7, with TRBD2 identical over 12 bases. V trimming: 5 bases; J trimming: 5 bases; junction bases outside the gene matches: 4. The CDR3 is 13 amino acids. The V gene's germline CDR1 is GTSNPN and CDR2 SVGIG (reference sequence). In DNA form, the CDR3 reads TGTGCCTGGCGACTAGCGGGGGCCCACGAGCAGTACTTC. Protein: CAWRLAGAHEQYF. Based on the CDR3 plus reference TRBV30 and TRBJ2-7, the full variable domain is SQTIHQWPATLVQPVGSPLSLECTVEGTSNPNLYWYRQAAGRGLQLLFYSVGIGQISSEVPQNLSASRPQDRQFILSSKKLLLSDSGFYLCAWRLAGAHEQYFGPGTRLTVT.

The V gene is TRBV6-1, the J gene TRBJ2-3; possibly TRBD2 for D (6 bases). Germline CDR1 and CDR2: MNHNS and SASEGT. V was pared by 3 bases and J by 1 base, with 8 bases between. CDR3 length: 14 amino acids. Written as DNA, the CDR3 is TGTGCCAGCAGTGATACGGGAGGCACAGATACGCAGTATTTT. Translation: CASSDTGGTDTQYF.

The chain recombines TRBV28 with TRBJ1-1; D possibly corresponds to TRBD1 (5 bases). The CDR3 is 13 residues long. Per germline, CDR1 MDHEN and CDR2 SYDVKM. Trimming left V 9 bases short and J 1 base short, with 12 bases between. CDR3 sequence: CASCLQGNTEAFF. Written as DNA, the CDR3 is TGTGCCAGTTGTCTTCAGGGGAACACTGAAGCTTTCTTT.

The chain employs TRBV4-2 and TRBJ1-5; TRBD1 matches at 7 bases. V shed 4 bases and J 2 bases; nucleotides not matched to a gene: 14. CDR3 length: 18 residues. Germline values: CDR1 LGHNA, CDR2 YNFKEQ. The CDR3 DNA reads TGTGCCAGCAGCCTAGAACCTGACAGGGTCAGTGGCAATCAGCCCCAGCATTTT. Translating it yields CASSLEPDRVSGNQPQHF.

V and J are TRBV5-1 and TRBJ1-4, with unresolved D. The CDR3 totals 13 residues. Germline assignment: CDR1 SGHRS and CDR2 YFSETQ. V was shortened by 7 bases and J by 0 bases, with 7 bases between the two germline ends. In nucleotides, the CDR3 is TGCGCCAGCGGGGAGTCAACTAATGAAAAACTGTTTTTT. Protein sequence: CASGESTNEKLFF.

The V gene is TRBV5-1, the J gene TRBJ2-3; D is possibly TRBD1 (6 bases). CDR3 length: 15 residues. Trimming stripped 0 bases from V and 3 bases from J, with 11 bases between. Germline V gives CDR1 SGHRS, CDR2 YFSETQ. The CDR3 bases are TGCGCCAGCAGCTTGGACAGGGCGGTTACAGATACGCAGTATTTT. Residues: CASSLDRAVTDTQYF.

The rearrangement links TRBV9 to TRBJ1-2, with D hard to call. Germline V gene data show CDR1 as SGDLS and CDR2 as YYNGEE. The CDR3 extends over 14 amino acids. V dropped 1 base and J dropped 5 bases, with 12 bases sitting between them. The CDR3 is CASSVRSGEYGYTF. Written as DNA, the CDR3 is TGTGCCAGCAGCGTAAGGTCAGGCGAATATGGCTACACCTTC.

This clone is a singleton in its sample. This chain joins TRBV5-8 and TRBJ1-2; 10 bases agree with TRBD1. The CDR3 consists of 14 residues. J lost 2 bases, V lost 4 bases, and 2 bases had no gene match. Per the germline V gene, CDR1 is SGHTS and CDR2 is YDEGEE. The chain's CDR3 is CASSPDRGNYGYTF. Here the CDR3 DNA reads TGTGCCAGCAGCCCGGACAGGGGGAACTATGGCTACACCTTC.

The chain recombines TRBV7-2 with TRBJ1-5; D ambiguous. V was clipped by 5 bases and J by 0 bases, with 8 bases between them. This CDR3 has 14 residues. Germline assignment: CDR1 SGHTA and CDR2 FQGNSA. DNA of the CDR3: TGTGCCAGCAGCCTAGGTTATAGCAATCAGCCCCAGCATTTT. It is translated as CASSLGYSNQPQHF.

This chain joins TRBV9 and TRBJ1-2; D possibly corresponds to TRBD1 (5 bases). The CDR3 consists of 15 residues. V lost 0 bases to trimming and J lost 3 bases, with 12 bases between them. CDR1 is SGDLS and CDR2 is YYNGEE in the germline V gene. This CDR3 reads CASSVGAGLDYGYTF. CDR3 DNA sequence: TGTGCCAGCAGCGTAGGGGCAGGGCTAGACTATGGCTACACCTTC.

On this clone: Other DNA sequences from this sample encode an identical CDR3 as well. The chain has TRBV5-1 and TRBJ1-2; D call uncertain. The V end was cut by 0 bases, the J end by 2 bases, with 5 bases between. In germline, CDR1 is SGHRS, CDR2 YFSETQ. The CDR3 consists of 13 residues. The CDR3 is CASSLGRNYGYTF. The DNA of the CDR3 is TGCGCCAGCAGCTTGGGTCGGAACTATGGCTACACCTTC.

The chain recombines TRBV30 with TRBJ1-5; maybe TRBD1 (6 bases). Deletions cut 1 base from V and 10 bases from J, with 11 bases between. The CDR3 totals 12 residues. Per the germline V gene, CDR1 is GTSNPN and CDR2 is SVGIG (reference sequence). CDR3 sequence (DNA): TGTGCCTGGAGTGGGGGGGGCGGACCCCAGCATTTT. Its translation: CAWSGGGGPQHF.

With respect to this clone: The same CDR3 is also encoded by other DNA sequences in this sample. The chain recombines TRBV4-3 with TRBJ1-1; D uncertain. From germline, CDR1 is LGHNA and CDR2 YSLEER. The CDR3 consists of 13 residues. Trimming pared 1 base from V and 4 bases from J, leaving 7 bases between. This chain's CDR3 is CASSQGPGTEAFF. CDR3 nucleotides: TGCGCCAGCAGCCAAGGCCCGGGCACTGAAGCTTTCTTT.

This clone turned up a few times. This chain joins TRBV6-5 and TRBJ1-5; D may be TRBD1 (6 bases). Trimming took 6 bases from V and 4 from J, leaving 13 bases between them. The germline gives CDR1 MNHEY, CDR2 SVGAGI. The CDR3 contains 14 residues. The CDR3, as DNA: TGTGCCAGCAGGCAACTTACAGGGAATCAGCCCCAGCATTTT. Translating it yields CASRQLTGNQPQHF.

The J gene is TRBJ1-2, the V gene TRBV28, with 8 bases lining up with TRBD1. The CDR3 length is 17 residues. V shed 3 bases and J 5 bases; nucleotides not matched to a gene: 14. CDR1 and CDR2 from the germline V gene are MDHEN and SYDVKM. The CDR3 loop reads CASSFWVLLGQDYGYTF. In nucleotides, the CDR3 is TGTGCCAGCAGTTTTTGGGTTCTGCTGGGACAGGATTATGGCTACACCTTC.

The V call is TRBV24-1, the J call TRBJ2-2, with 8 bases identical to TRBD2. CDR1 and CDR2 from the germline V gene are KGHDR and SFDVKD. This CDR3 region has 15 residues. With 3 bases clipped from V and 7 bases from J, the junction kept 6 bases outside the gene matches. In DNA, the CDR3 is TGTGCCACCAGTGATGCGGGGGGTCTGTTCGGGGAGCTGTTTTTT. This codes for CATSDAGGLFGELFF.

V and J are TRBV11-2 and TRBJ1-1, with D perhaps matching TRBD1 (6 bases). CDR3 length equals 16 residues. CDR1 and CDR2 (germline): SGHAT, FQNNGV. The V gene lost 0 bases and the J gene lost 2 bases, with 13 bases spanning the gap. The CDR3 loop is CASSLDYQGQNTEAFF. The CDR3 nucleotides are TGTGCCAGCAGCTTAGATTATCAGGGACAAAACACTGAAGCTTTCTTT.

The chain joins TRBV5-8 to TRBJ2-1, with 14 nucleotides matching TRBD2. CDR3 length: 17 amino acids. Germline V gives CDR1 SGHTS, CDR2 YDEGEE. V lost 3 bases to trimming and J lost 3 bases; unmatched junction nucleotides: 5. Here the CDR3 DNA reads TGTGCCAGCAGCTCAGGACTAGCGGGGGGCTACTACAATGAGCAGTTCTTC. Amino acid sequence: CASSSGLAGGYYNEQFF.

This chain uses TRBV27 with TRBJ1-1; D perhaps matches TRBD1 (5 bases). The CDR3 consists of 17 residues. Germline V CDR1 and CDR2: MNHEY, SMNVEV (reference sequence). Trimming removed 1 base at V and 0 bases at J, with 15 bases between. Written as DNA, the CDR3 is TGTGCCAGCAGTTTATTTGCAGGGCTTTTCATGAACACTGAAGCTTTCTTT. This codes for CASSLFAGLFMNTEAFF.

The chain joins TRBV28 to TRBJ2-7; D might be TRBD2 (6 bases). Germline CDR1 is MDHEN and CDR2 is SYDVKM. This CDR3 spans 14 amino acids. The V end was cut by 2 bases, the J end by 7 bases, with 15 bases between. The CDR3 DNA follows: TGTGCCAGCAGTTTAGTGGGGACTGGGGGGGAGCAGTACTTC. It translates to CASSLVGTGGEQYF. Supplemented by reference TRBV28 and TRBJ2-7, the full variable domain reads DVKVTQSSRYLVKRTGEKVFLECVQDMDHENMFWYRQDPGLGLRLIYFSYDVKMKEKGDIPEGYSVSREKKERFSLILESASTNQTSMYLCASSLVGTGGEQYFGPGTRLTVT.

This chain links TRBV6-5 with TRBJ2-3; the D gene is possibly TRBD2 (6 bases). The CDR3 length is 15 residues. The germline CDR1 and CDR2 sequences are MNHEY and SVGAGI. Trimming shortened V by 5 bases and J by 2 bases, and 14 bases separated the two germline ends. The CDR3 coding sequence is TGTGCCAGCAGTCAAAGGGGACTTATCACAGATACGCAGTATTTT. Protein sequence: CASSQRGLITDTQYF.

This clone was seen once. The chain couples TRBV7-2 to TRBJ1-2, with 7 nucleotides matching TRBD1. V gave up 5 bases and J gave up 2 bases; unmatched junction bases: 8. The CDR3 runs to 15 residues. Germline V gene data show CDR1 as SGHTA and CDR2 as FQGNSA. Here the CDR3 DNA reads TGTGCCAGCAGCCTCCACAGGGGAACAAACTATGGCTACACCTTC. It is translated as CASSLHRGTNYGYTF.